This is a list of T cell receptor beta chains from one sample in a study of human T cells and chemical hapten exposure. Via MiXCR, TCRdb re-called the RACE reads, giving one row per CDR3 protein. The sample contains about 77,000 distinct CDR3 sequences, about 9.2% of which appear only once. Sequenced input: whole blood. These receptors were collected from a female donor in good health. Some clones in this sample may be carry-over from other donors' samples. The CDR3 runs from the conserved cysteine through the conserved F or W. A D gene is named only where the DNA matches it firmly. Part of the rows lack a size; the others show once, few, many or a class for expanded clones.

many | TRBJ1-5 | - | TRBV20-1 | TGCAGTGCCGGGGGACTAAATCAGCCCCAGCATTTT | CSAGGLNQPQHF
- | TRBJ1-5 | - | TRBV27 | TGTGCCAGCAGTTTATTCCCTGATCAGCCCCAGCATTTT | CASSLFPDQPQHF
many | TRBJ1-1 | TRBD1 | TRBV2 | TGTGCCGGGGGACAGGGGAACACTGAAGCTTTCTTT | CAGGQGNTEAFF
many | TRBJ1-2 | TRBD1 | TRBV12-3/TRBV12-4 | TGTGCCAGCACCCCGGACAGGGTATATGGCTACACCTTC | CASTPDRVYGYTF
- | TRBJ2-3 | - | TRBV13 | TGTGTCAGCAGCCCTAGGTCCCTACAAAGCACAGATACGCAGTATTTT | CVSSPRSLQSTDTQYF
many | TRBJ2-3 | TRBD2 | TRBV2 | TGTGCCAGCAGTGAATGGGCTAGCGGGGAGGCAGATACGCAGTATTTT | CASSEWASGEADTQYF
many | TRBJ1-1 | - | TRBV29-1 | TGCAGCGTCGGTCTGAACACTGAAGCTTTCTTT | CSVGLNTEAFF
many | TRBJ1-1 | - | TRBV27 | TGTGCCAGCAGTTTATCGGAAGAGGGGATCACTGAAGCTTTCTTT | CASSLSEEGITEAFF
many | TRBJ1-2 | - | TRBV6-5 | TGTGCCAGCAAGCTTCTGGGATCGAACTATGGCTACACCTTC | CASKLLGSNYGYTF
- | TRBJ2-3 | TRBD2 | TRBV4-2 | TGTGCCAGCAGCCAAGATAAGGGGAGACTAGCGGGGTTCGTTACGCAGTATTTT | CASSQDKGRLAGFVTQYF
few | TRBJ2-1 | TRBD2 | TRBV3-1 | TGTGCCAGCAGCCCCACTAGCGGGGGGCGGTACAATGAGCAGTTCTTC | CASSPTSGGRYNEQFF
- | TRBJ1-3 | - | TRBV5-6 | TGTGCCAGCAGCTTGGGTCCAGGGGCTGGAAACACCATATATTTT | CASSLGPGAGNTIYF
few | TRBJ1-2 | - | TRBV7-3 | TGTGCCAGCAGTTATCTACGGGGAGATGGCTACACCTTC | CASSYLRGDGYTF
- | TRBJ2-3 | TRBD1 | TRBV10-3 | TGTGCCATCAGGCCGGGACAGGGGTGCCCAGATACGCAGTATTTT | CAIRPGQGCPDTQYF
few | TRBJ1-2 | - | TRBV20-1 | TGCAGTGCTAGTGGGGAATGTAACTATGGCTACACCTTC | CSASGECNYGYTF
- | TRBJ2-3 | - | TRBV7-2 | TGTGCCAGCAGCCCCGACTCAAATACGCAGTATTTT | CASSPDSNTQYF
- | TRBJ2-2 | - | TRBV28 | TGTGCCAGCAGTTATTTAACCGGGGAGCTGTTTTTT | CASSYLTGELFF
- | TRBJ2-7 | - | TRBV6-2/TRBV6-3 | TGTGCCAGCATGGAAAATATACCGTACGAGCAGTACTTC | CASMENIPYEQYF
many | TRBJ2-3 | - | TRBV6-6 | TGTGCCAGTCTCCCTTTTTGGGCAGATACGCAGTATTTT | CASLPFWADTQYF
few | TRBJ2-4 | TRBD2 | TRBV6-5 | TGTGCCAGCAGTTACTCGCGACTAGCGGGGGGTCAGTACTTC | CASSYSRLAGGQYF
many | TRBJ1-1 | TRBD1 | TRBV7-8 | TGTGCCAGCAGCCCAGGGACAGCGAACACTGAAGCTTTCTTT | CASSPGTANTEAFF
many | TRBJ1-2 | - | TRBV5-4 | TGTGCCAGCAGCTTGACAGCCAACTATGGCTACACCTTC | CASSLTANYGYTF
many | TRBJ1-3 | TRBD1 | TRBV9 | TGTGCCAGCAGCGCGACAGGGAGAGACACCATATATTTT | CASSATGRDTIYF
many | TRBJ2-1 | - | TRBV29-1 | TGCAGCGTGGGGGGGCAGGGGCTGCGGGATGAGCAGTTCTTC | CSVGGQGLRDEQFF
- | TRBJ1-6 | TRBD1 | TRBV12-3/TRBV12-4 | TGTGCCAGCAACCGGGGGGGGACAGGGGGTCGCAATTCACCCCTCCACTTT | CASNRGGTGGRNSPLHF
few | TRBJ2-7 | TRBD1 | TRBV12-3/TRBV12-4 | TGTGCCAGCAGTTTTGAGGGACAGGGGCTAAACGAGCAGTACTTC | CASSFEGQGLNEQYF
few | TRBJ2-7 | - | TRBV20-1 | TGCAGTGCTCAGCAGATAGGCGAGCAGTACTTC | CSAQQIGEQYF
many | TRBJ1-6 | - | TRBV13 | TGTGCCAGCAGCTTAGCAGGACAGAGCTCCTATAATTCACCCCTCCACTTT | CASSLAGQSSYNSPLHF
- | TRBJ1-4 | TRBD1 | TRBV12-3/TRBV12-4 | TGTGCCAGCAGACAACAGGGGGCGGGTAATGAAAAACTGTTTTTT | CASRQQGAGNEKLFF
many | TRBJ1-2 | - | TRBV7-9 | TGTGCCAGCAGCTTCCAGGGAGGAGACTATGGCTACACCTTC | CASSFQGGDYGYTF
few | TRBJ2-7 | - | TRBV7-2 | TGTGCCAGCAGCTTAGCGCACATGGGGTACGAGCAGTACTTC | CASSLAHMGYEQYF
few | TRBJ2-3 | - | TRBV5-6 | TGTGCCAGCAGCTTTGGGCCATACGGCAGGGATACGCAGTATTTT | CASSFGPYGRDTQYF
- | TRBJ2-6 | - | TRBV20-1 | TGCAGTGCTAGAGCCGGCTCTGGGGCCAACGTCCTGACTTTC | CSARAGSGANVLTF
many | TRBJ1-1 | TRBD1 | TRBV6-6 | TGTGCCAGCAGTTCCGGACAGGGGGGGAAGACTGAAGCTTTCTTT | CASSSGQGGKTEAFF
many | TRBJ2-7 | - | TRBV28 | TGTGCCAGCCGTAGGGGCTACGAGCAGTACTTC | CASRRGYEQYF
many | TRBJ1-6 | - | TRBV10-3 | TGTGCCATCAGTGCGGCACAGGGTGCACCCCTCCACTTT | CAISAAQGAPLHF
many | TRBJ2-3 | TRBD1 | TRBV4-3 | TGCGCCAGCAGTGTCGGACAGGAGCGTACAGATACGCAGTATTTT | CASSVGQERTDTQYF
few | TRBJ2-3 | - | TRBV7-2 | TGTGCCAGCAGTCGTGCTGGGATCCCCACAGATACGCAGTATTTT | CASSRAGIPTDTQYF
many | TRBJ1-2 | - | TRBV18 | TGTGCCAGCTCACCATTAAGTAACGAGTATGGCTACACCTTC | CASSPLSNEYGYTF
few | TRBJ1-6 | TRBD1 | TRBV27 | TGTGCCAGCAGTTCAACACAGGGGGCGCGAGGCTCACCCCTCCACTTT | CASSSTQGARGSPLHF
many | TRBJ2-3 | - | TRBV7-2 | TGTGCCAGCAGCTTATCCCCAGATACGCAGTATTTT | CASSLSPDTQYF
many | TRBJ1-6 | - | TRBV4-3 | TGCGCCAGCAGCCAAAAGACTGACTATTCACCCCTCCACTTT | CASSQKTDYSPLHF
many | TRBJ2-7 | - | TRBV5-1 | TGCGCCAGCAGCGTGACAGGGACTCACGACGAGCAGTACTTC | CASSVTGTHDEQYF
- | TRBJ2-3 | - | TRBV2 | TGTGCCGGCGGACTTAGCACAGATACGCAGTATTTT | CAGGLSTDTQYF
many | TRBJ2-4 | - | TRBV15 | TGTGCCACCAGCAGAGAACTCGGGGGCGGACAAAATAAAAACATTCAGTACTTC | CATSRELGGGQNKNIQYF
many | TRBJ2-3 | - | TRBV6-5 | TGTGCCAGCAGTTTGGCAGCCGGGAGCACAGATACGCAGTATTTT | CASSLAAGSTDTQYF
- | TRBJ2-1 | - | TRBV29-1 | TGCAGCGTTGATACGGGGAGGAGGTTCTTC | CSVDTGRRFF
many | TRBJ2-5 | - | TRBV2 | TGTGCCAGCAGCGGCGGACAGTCAGGGACCCAGTACTTC | CASSGGQSGTQYF
- | TRBJ2-7 | - | TRBV7-2 | TGTGCCAGCAGTCCTGACAGAAGACAGATGAATTACGAGCAGTACTTC | CASSPDRRQMNYEQYF
many | TRBJ1-2 | - | TRBV5-1 | TGCGCCAGCAGTCCCGATTCTAACTATGGCTACACCTTC | CASSPDSNYGYTF
few | TRBJ1-1 | - | TRBV15 | TGTGCCACCAGCAGAATGGGAGGGTGGGACACTGAAGCTTTCTTT | CATSRMGGWDTEAFF
many | TRBJ1-6 | - | TRBV7-9 | TGTGCCAGCAGCTTAGTCCCCATCAATTCACCCCTCCACTTT | CASSLVPINSPLHF
- | TRBJ1-6 | - | TRBV20-1 | TGCAGTGCGCAGACTACAGGAGCAAATTCACCCCTCCACTTT | CSAQTTGANSPLHF
- | TRBJ2-3 | TRBD2 | TRBV7-8 | TGTGCCAGCAGCCTAATTGGCGGGGGGGGCTATCCGGATACGCAGTATTTT | CASSLIGGGGYPDTQYF
few | TRBJ2-3 | - | TRBV4-3 | TGCGCCAGCAGCCAAGATTACAGGGAGGGGCAAGATACGCAGTATTTT | CASSQDYREGQDTQYF